This T cell receptor (beta chain) derives from a study of CD8 T cells in Susac syndrome. Study conclusions and caveats: The study conceded that relatively few individuals underwent its TCR sequencing and HLA analysis.

Germline V CDR1 and CDR2: LGHDT, YNNKEL (reference sequence). The V end was cut by 1 base, the J end by 5 bases, with 9 bases between. The CDR3 is 15 residues long. On this clonotype: No antigen is known for it.

With random hexamers, reverse transcription was performed on about 0.5 to 1 ug of RNA. With immunoSEQ multiplex PCR, TCR beta CDR3 was amplified across 54 Vbeta and 13 Jbeta. TCRdb ran MiXCR on the immunoSEQ multiplex PCR reads and lists one entry per CDR3 protein. The profile covers around 200,000 distinct CDR3 sequences, with about 95% appearing a single time and 0.1% taken by the ten largest. While serving as controls, healthy donors were matched for age and sex. Negative isolation was used for CD8+ and CD4+ T cells, and FACS enrichment was applied to TEMRA cells. Sequencing used CD4+ T cells from PBMCs. This chain links TRBV3-1 with TRBJ1-6; no clear D. This receptor was taken from a human donor in good health. The CDR3 spells CASSQGVRNNSPLHF. CDR3 bases: TGTGCCAGCAGCCAAGGGGTACGGAATAATTCACCCCTCCACTTT.